These 23 T cell receptor beta chains came from one sample sequenced in a study of tumor-infiltrating lymphocytes in oesophageal squamous cell carcinoma. In TCRdb, the PCR reads were re-called with MiXCR into one record per CDR3 protein. This sample yields approximately 17,000 distinct CDR3 sequences, of which 44% are seen a single time; approximately 40% belongs to the top ten. The sample comprised blood. All receptors come from a female donor with esophageal squamous cell carcinoma.

This clonotype has at least ten counts. The chain joins TRBV6-1 to TRBJ2-1, with D perhaps TRBD1 or TRBD2 (5 bases each). Per germline, CDR1 MNHNS and CDR2 SASEGT. The ends were cut back, 5 bases at V and 12 bases at J, with 14 bases in the middle. This CDR3 region has 12 residues. CDR3 sequence reads: CASSQIRGLQFF. In DNA form, the CDR3 reads TGTGCCAGCAGTCAAATACGGGGCCTGCAGTTCTTC.

The chain recombines TRBV20-1 with TRBJ2-3; the match to TRBD2 covers 9 bases. Germline loops: CDR1 DFQATT, CDR2 SNEGSKA (reference sequence). CDR3 length: 17 residues. V lost 0 bases and J lost 2; bases outside the gene matches: 9. The DNA of the CDR3 is TGCAGTGCTAGAGATATGATGGCGGGGGGGATCACAGATACGCAGTATTTT. This codes for CSARDMMAGGITDTQYF.

This clonotype came up many times. The chain carries TRBV5-1 and TRBJ1-1; no reliable D call. Looked up from germline, CDR1 is SGHRS and CDR2 is YFSETQ. The CDR3 length is 13 residues. V was clipped by 0 bases and J by 7 bases, with 10 bases between them. CDR3 nucleotide sequence: TGCGCCAGCAGCTTGGATCCAGGTTATGAAGCTTTCTTT. This sequence encodes CASSLDPGYEAFF.

The gene calls are TRBV7-9 and TRBJ2-1, with TRBD2 identical over 11 bases. The J segment lost 2 bases and the V segment lost 5 bases, leaving 26 bases of the junction unmatched. Germline assignment: CDR1 SEHNR and CDR2 FQNEAQ (reference sequence). The CDR3 is 23 amino acids. CDR3 amino acids: CASSPPRQGLAGGPVLAYNEQFF. CDR3 bases: TGTGCCAGCAGCCCCCCTCGACAGGGTTTAGCGGGAGGGCCGGTCTTAGCCTACAATGAGCAGTTCTTC.

The chain couples TRBV7-2 to TRBJ2-7; D uncertain. The DNA matches TRBJ2-1 better at its end, which makes the J call doubtful. This CDR3 is built from 14 residues. In germline, CDR1 is SGHTA, CDR2 FQGNSA. This CDR3 reads CASSLVLLYNEQFF. In DNA, the CDR3 is TGTGCCAGCAGCTTAGTGCTTCTATACAATGAGCAGTTCTTC.

The chain has TRBV7-2 and TRBJ1-2; 7 bases fit TRBD1. V dropped 4 bases and J dropped 3; count of bases not matched to a gene: 14. This CDR3 is 17 amino acids long. Per the germline V gene, CDR1 is SGHTA and CDR2 is FQGNSA. The CDR3 spells CASSSQTGTVRDYGYTF. CDR3 DNA sequence: TGTGCCAGCAGCTCGCAAACCGGGACAGTTAGGGACTATGGCTACACCTTC.

The V call is TRBV7-2, the J call TRBJ2-7; 11 bases align to TRBD2. The CDR3 contains 16 residues. V trimming: 1 base; J trimming: 8 bases; junction bases outside the gene matches: 10. Germline CDR1 SGHTA, CDR2 FQGNSA. CDR3 nucleotide sequence: TGTGCCAGCAGCTTAGGACTACTAGCGGGAGCTACTAAGCAGTACTTC. Translated, it gives CASSLGLLAGATKQYF.

In its sample, this clonotype was seen a few times. The rearrangement joins TRBV15 to TRBJ1-4, with TRBD1 matching 9 bases. Germline loops: CDR1 LNHNV, CDR2 YYDKDF (reference sequence). Germline trimming cut 3 bases from V and 7 bases from J; bases unmatched to any gene: 9. This CDR3 spans 16 amino acids. CDR3: CATSSSSGTGREKLFF. CDR3 nucleotides: TGTGCCACCAGCAGTTCATCCGGGACAGGGCGTGAAAAACTGTTTTTT. Variable domain in full (rest from reference TRBV15 and TRBJ1-4): DAMVIQNPRYQVTQFGKPVTLSCSQTLNHNVMYWYQQKSSQAPKLLFHYYDKDFNNEADTPDNFQSRRPNTSFCFLDIRSPGLGDTAMYLCATSSSSGTGREKLFFGSGTQLSVL.

The V call is TRBV28, the J call TRBJ2-1; D ambiguous. Germline CDR1 reads MDHEN; CDR2 reads SYDVKM. The V end lost 2 bases, the J end lost 0 bases, and 8 bases lay between the germline ends. The CDR3 length is 15 residues. The CDR3 loop reads CASSLSVSSYNEQFF. As DNA, the CDR3 is TGTGCCAGCAGTTTAAGTGTTAGCTCCTACAATGAGCAGTTCTTC.

A note on this clonotype: A much larger clone differs from this one at a single base, so this may be a read error. This rearrangement joins TRBV18 to TRBJ2-4, with TRBD1 identical over 7 bases. Per the germline V gene, CDR1 is KGHSH and CDR2 is LQKENI. The CDR3 has 14 residues. V gave up 5 bases and J gave up 15 bases; unmatched junction bases: 16. CDR3 in amino acids: CASSAGTESYERYF. The CDR3 nucleotides are TGTGCCAGCTCAGCCGGGACAGAGTCCTACGAGCGGTACTTC.

At least ten counts were recorded for this clonotype. The chain combines TRBV10-3 with TRBJ2-1; 7 nucleotides agree with TRBD2. V lost 8 bases, J lost 5 bases, and 6 bases stayed unmatched. Germline V gene lookup returns CDR1 ENHRY and CDR2 SYGVKD. The CDR3 contains 13 residues. CDR3 protein: CAIGASGNNEQFF. The CDR3 DNA sequence: TGTGCCATCGGCGCTAGCGGCAACAATGAGCAGTTCTTC.

This clonotype was seen many times. This chain joins TRBV10-3 and TRBJ1-2; D may be TRBD1 (5 bases). This CDR3 comprises 17 residues. Trimming took 0 bases from V and 6 from J, leaving 20 bases between them. Germline V gives CDR1 ENHRY, CDR2 SYGVKD. The CDR3 region is CAISESSGSLKPNGYTF. In DNA form, the CDR3 reads TGTGCCATCAGTGAGTCGTCAGGGAGCCTTAAACCTAATGGCTACACCTTC.

At least ten counts were recorded for this clonotype. V is TRBV27 and J is TRBJ1-2, with D hard to call. Germline V gene sequence: CDR1 MNHEY, CDR2 SMNVEV (reference sequence). V lost 5 bases to trimming and J lost 0 bases, with 22 bases between them. The CDR3 covers 18 residues. CDR3 sequence reads: CASSPIIRRAITNYGYTF. The CDR3 DNA sequence: TGTGCCAGCAGTCCCATAATCCGTCGGGCGATAACTAACTATGGCTACACCTTC.

This clonotype has a count of ten or more. The CDR3 loop is CASTAGRASYEQYF. In nucleotides, the CDR3 is TGTGCCAGCACCGCTGGGAGGGCATCCTACGAGCAGTACTTC. The chain couples TRBV6-1 to TRBJ2-7; 7 bases are a match to TRBD2. CDR3 length: 14 amino acids. V lost 7 bases, J lost 1 base, and 7 bases stayed unmatched. The germline V gene encodes CDR1 MNHNS and CDR2 SASEGT.

The J gene is TRBJ1-1, the V gene TRBV7-4, with D possibly TRBD1 on 5 matching bases. Germline assignment: CDR1 SGHVT and CDR2 SQSDAQ. Trimming pared 1 base from V and 8 bases from J, leaving 14 bases between. The CDR3 runs to 14 residues. The CDR3 reads CASSLEPRGREAFF. The CDR3 nucleotides are TGTGCCAGCAGCTTAGAACCGAGGGGCAGAGAAGCTTTCTTT.

The gene calls are TRBV5-1 and TRBJ2-1, with a tentative D call TRBD2 (7 bases). This CDR3 has 17 amino acids. Germline values: CDR1 SGHRS, CDR2 YFSETQ. V lost 1 base and J lost 4, with 18 bases in between. This CDR3 is CASSLRGEAGPYNEQFF. DNA of the CDR3: TGCGCCAGCAGCTTGAGGGGGGAAGCGGGACCGTACAATGAGCAGTTCTTC.

This clonotype was observed many times. The J gene is TRBJ2-3, the V gene TRBV20-1; 9 positions agree with TRBD2. V lost 0 bases to trimming and J lost 6 bases; unmatched junction nucleotides: 7. CDR1 is DFQATT and CDR2 is SNEGSKA in the germline V gene (reference sequence). This CDR3 comprises 15 residues. CDR3 nucleotide sequence: TGCAGTGCTAGAGATCTGGGCGGGGGGGGGGATACGCAGTATTTT. Residues: CSARDLGGGGDTQYF.

The genes are TRBV7-9 and TRBJ2-1; 11 bases are a match to TRBD2. CDR3 length equals 16 residues. Germline V gives CDR1 SEHNR, CDR2 FQNEAQ (reference sequence). V lost 5 bases, J lost 7 bases, and 10 bases stayed unmatched. CDR3 amino acids: CASSPSSGRAKNEQFF. The DNA for the CDR3 is TGTGCCAGCAGCCCGAGTAGCGGGAGGGCCAAGAATGAGCAGTTCTTC.

As for this clonotype: A read error may explain this, as a much larger clone is one base away. The chain joins TRBV7-3 to TRBJ2-5; 10 positions match TRBD1. The DNA end is more similar to TRBJ2-1, so the J call may be wrong. CDR1 is SGHTA, CDR2 FQGTGA, per germline. The CDR3 covers 14 residues. In DNA form, the CDR3 reads TGTGCCAGCAGCCTGACAGGGGGCCCCTACGAGCAGTTCTTC. Translating it yields CASSLTGGPYEQFF.

The CDR3: CASSQDGGLAPFYF. For the CDR3, the DNA is TGTGCCAGCAGCCAAGATGGAGGACTAGCCCCATTCTACTTC. The chain is built from TRBV3-1 and TRBJ2-5; 8 bases fit TRBD2. Germline V gene lookup returns CDR1 LGHDT and CDR2 YNNKEL (reference sequence). The CDR3 spans 14 residues. Trimming took 0 bases from V and 14 from J; bases not matched to a gene: 11.

This chain uses TRBV12-3 or TRBV12-4 with TRBJ2-1; D perhaps matches TRBD1 (6 bases). The CDR3 totals 13 residues. Trimming shortened V by 5 bases and J by 3 bases, and 8 bases separated the two germline ends. The CDR3 sequence: CASSTGIYNEQFF. The CDR3 DNA sequence: TGTGCCAGCAGTACAGGGATCTACAATGAGCAGTTCTTC.

This chain uses TRBV6-1 with TRBJ2-1, with unresolved D. The CDR3 runs 13 residues. Germline CDR1 MNHNS, CDR2 SASEGT. Trimming shortened V by 1 base and J by 8 bases, and 9 bases separated the two germline ends. CDR3 amino acids: CASSEGDPHEQFF. CDR3 sequence (DNA): TGTGCCAGCAGTGAAGGCGATCCTCATGAGCAGTTCTTC.

This clonotype was seen once. The V call is TRBV6-8, the J call TRBJ2-3; D uncertain. The J call may be wrong; the DNA end is better matched by TRBJ2-5. The CDR3 consists of 12 residues. Germline lookup yields CDR1 MNHGY and CDR2 SAAAGT. DNA for the CDR3: TGTGCCAGCAGTCCACGTTCGGAGACCCAGTACTTC. Translating it yields CASSPRSETQYF.